This T cell receptor (beta chain) was retrieved from a study of human T cells and chemical hapten exposure. Described time point: patch test 1, 2 weeks after DPC sensitization. Sample treatment: therapeutic diphenylcyclopropenone sensitization with weekly scalp DPC. At patch-test visits, sampling came before the patch test. TCRdb reanalysed the RACE reads using MiXCR and keeps one entry per CDR3 protein. The sample records under 120,000 distinct CDR3 sequences, about 11% being singletons. This clonotype was found once. Germline assignment: CDR1 SGHRS and CDR2 YFSETQ. CDR3 length: 15 amino acids. Trimming took 0 bases from V and 4 from J, leaving 12 bases between them.

This chain uses TRBV5-1 with TRBJ2-3; weak D call: TRBD1 (6 bases). The TCR was taken from a woman aged 40 to 55 with alopecia areata. Some clones in this sample may be carry-over from other donors' samples. The source material was whole blood, sampled in connection with sensitization to the hapten diphenylcyclopropenone (DPC). The CDR3 region has the DNA TGCGCCAGCAGCTTGGATACAGGGCGTGCAGATACGCAGTATTTT. As protein: CASSLDTGRADTQYF.